Listed below are T cell receptor beta chains from one sample, sequenced in a study of PD-1 blockade in mismatch repair-deficient tumors. Using immunoSEQ multiplex PCR, the repertoire was profiled, and TCRdb retains in-frame clones only, with some absent. The table has some 27,000 clones, approximately 84% seen once; the top ten hold about 3%. This specimen consisted of PBMCs, obtained before pembrolizumab treatment. The receptors here all came from an adult with mismatch repair-deficient cancer. The CDR3 runs from the conserved cysteine through the conserved F or W. The D gene is left open where the match is weak. Size tells how often a clone was seen (once, few, many) or the class of an expanded clone, and some rows leave it out.

.	TRBJ1-1	TRBV6-1	.	TGTGCCAGCAGAACAGTGAACACTGAAGCTTTCTTT	CASRTVNTEAFF
.	TRBJ2-1	TRBV14	TRBD2	TGTGCCAGCAGCCCGGGTGTGGAGCGGGAGAGTAGGAATGAGCAGTTCTTC	CASSPGVERESRNEQFF
.	TRBJ2-7	TRBV28	.	TGTGCCAGCAGTTCCCCCCGTAACAGTGACTACGAGCAGTACTTC	CASSSPRNSDYEQYF
few	TRBJ2-2	TRBV6-4	TRBD1	TGTGCCAGCGGGACAGGGGACACCGGGGAGCTGTTTTTT	CASGTGDTGELFF
.	TRBJ2-1	TRBV30	TRBD2	TGTGCCTGGAGTTTAGAGACTAGCGGGATCTACAATGAGCAGTTCTTC	CAWSLETSGIYNEQFF
.	TRBJ1-1	TRBV25-1	.	TGTGCCAAGCTTCGACAGACCTTTAGTCCCCCCACTGAAGCTTTCTTT	CAKLRQTFSPPTEAFF
few	TRBJ2-7	TRBV6-5	.	TGTGCCAGCAGTTACTCGATTCTGGGGCCGTACGAGCAGTACTTC	CASSYSILGPYEQYF
.	TRBJ1-1	TRBV18	.	TGTGCCAGCTCATTGGGACAGAACACTGAAGCTTTCTTT	CASSLGQNTEAFF
.	TRBJ1-2	TRBV28	.	TGTGCCAGCAGTCTAACCTCTAACTATGGCTACACCTTC	CASSLTSNYGYTF
.	TRBJ1-1	TRBV5-6	TRBD1	TGTGCCAGCAGCCCCGTTAAGGGGGCGTATCGGGCTGAAGCTTTCTTT	CASSPVKGAYRAEAFF
.	TRBJ1-5	TRBV7-2	.	TGTGCCAGCAGCGAGGGGGACCGGGGTGGCAATCAGCCCCAGCATTTT	CASSEGDRGGNQPQHF
few	TRBJ2-7	TRBV5-1	.	TGCGCCAGCAGCTTGGGACTATTCGGCAACTACGAGCAGTACTTC	CASSLGLFGNYEQYF
.	TRBJ1-2	TRBV15	.	TGTGCCACCAGCAGAGAGGGGGGTGACTATGGCTACACCTTC	CATSREGGDYGYTF
.	TRBJ1-3	TRBV6-5	TRBD1	TGTGCCAGCAGTTACGGACAGGTCAGCTCTGGAAACACCATATATTTT	CASSYGQVSSGNTIYF
.	TRBJ2-2	TRBV21-1	.	TGTGCCAGCAGCAAAGTCCATCAGGCGTCGAACACCGGGGAGCTGTTTTTT	CASSKVHQASNTGELFF
.	TRBJ2-1	TRBV6-1	TRBD2	TGTGCCAGCAGTGAGACTAGCGGGAGTATCTATGAGCAGTTCTTC	CASSETSGSIYEQFF
.	TRBJ2-7	TRBV13	TRBD1	TGTGCCAGCAGCTTCGAGGGGGCGTACGAGCAGTACTTC	CASSFEGAYEQYF
.	TRBJ1-5	TRBV6-1	.	TGTGCCAGCAGTAGTCAGGGCAGCCTCAATCAGCCCCAGCATTTT	CASSSQGSLNQPQHF
.	TRBJ2-2	TRBV5-1	.	TGCGCCAGCAGTCGGGGGGCTAGCGGAGGGACCGGGGAGCTGTTTTTT	CASSRGASGGTGELFF
.	TRBJ2-2	TRBV7-8	.	TGTGCCAGCAGCGCCTATGGGGGGACTTCCGGGGAGCTGTTTTTT	CASSAYGGTSGELFF
.	TRBJ1-6	TRBV19	TRBD1	TGTGCCAGTAGTATCCAGGGGACAGGGGGTTCACCCCTCCACTTT	CASSIQGTGGSPLHF
.	TRBJ1-2	TRBV28	.	TGTGCCAGCAGTTTGCACATTAACTATGGCTACACCTTC	CASSLHINYGYTF
.	TRBJ2-7	TRBV6-5	.	TGTGCCAGCAGCCCCACCAGCGGCCCCTACGAGCAGTACTTC	CASSPTSGPYEQYF
.	TRBJ2-7	TRBV7-3	.	TGTGCCGCTGGGAGTTACGAGCAGTACTTC	CAAGSYEQYF
once	TRBJ2-7	TRBV6-1	.	TGTGCCAGCAGTGAAGGGCGGGGCTACTCCTACGAGCAGTACTTC	CASSEGRGYSYEQYF
.	TRBJ2-3	TRBV5-1	TRBD1	TGCGCCAGCAGCTTGTGGACAGGTAGCACAGATACGCAGTATTTT	CASSLWTGSTDTQYF
.	TRBJ1-5	TRBV7-8	.	TGTGCCAGCAGCTTAGGGAGGGGAAATCAGCCCCAGCATTTT	CASSLGRGNQPQHF
once	TRBJ2-1	TRBV7-2	TRBD2	TGTGCCAGCAGCTACTTTAGCGGGCCCTACAATGAGCAGTTCTTC	CASSYFSGPYNEQFF
few	TRBJ1-2	TRBV9	.	TGTGCCAGCAGCGTAGGGCAGGTGGCCAACTATGGCTACACCTTC	CASSVGQVANYGYTF
.	TRBJ1-2	TRBV2	.	TGTGCCAGCAGTGAACCCCCAGGGCGCTATGGCTACACCTTC	CASSEPPGRYGYTF
.	TRBJ2-3	TRBV27	.	TGTGCCAGCAGTCCCATCCCCCGCACAGATACGCAGTATTTT	CASSPIPRTDTQYF
.	TRBJ2-7	TRBV5-6	TRBD1	TGTGCCAGCAGCTTGGCCGCGGGACAGGCGTTCTACGAGCAGTACTTC	CASSLAAGQAFYEQYF
.	TRBJ1-5	TRBV30	TRBD1	TGTGCCATACAAGGGGGCACGGGTCAGCCCCAGCATTTT	CAIQGGTGQPQHF
.	TRBJ2-1	TRBV7-9	.	TGTGCCAGCAGTGATACAGGGTATGAGCAGTTCTTC	CASSDTGYEQFF
.	TRBJ1-2	TRBV6-1	TRBD1	TGTGCCAGCAGTGAAGCCGGGACAGGAGACTATGGCTACACCTTC	CASSEAGTGDYGYTF
.	TRBJ2-3	TRBV11-2	TRBD2	TGTGCCAGCAGCTTACCACTAGCGGGAGGGCTAGATACGCAGTATTTT	CASSLPLAGGLDTQYF
.	TRBJ1-5	TRBV10-2	.	TGCGCCAGCAGTGAAACACAGCTCAATCAGCCCCAGCATTTT	CASSETQLNQPQHF
.	TRBJ2-1	TRBV18	TRBD2	TGTGCCAGCTCACCACCGGGACTAGCGGGAGGCTCCTACAATGAGCAGTTCTTC	CASSPPGLAGGSYNEQFF
.	TRBJ1-2	TRBV29-1	TRBD1	TGCAGCGTTGGGACAGGAGCCGGCTATGGCTACACCTTC	CSVGTGAGYGYTF
few	TRBJ2-1	TRBV4-1	TRBD2	TGCGCCAGCAGCCGAGACCCCGGGACTAGCGGGAGCAATGAGCAGTTCTTC	CASSRDPGTSGSNEQFF
.	TRBJ1-3	TRBV7-6	TRBD1	TGTGCCAGCAGCCCAGGGGGAGTCTCTGGAAACACCATATATTTT	CASSPGGVSGNTIYF
.	TRBJ2-7	TRBV7-9	TRBD2	TGTGCCAGCAGCTTAGCGGGGGGGACCTCCTACGAGCAGTACTTC	CASSLAGGTSYEQYF
.	TRBJ2-1	TRBV9	TRBD2	TGTGCCAGCAGCGTAGTTTCTCCGACTAGCGGGAGCTCCTACAATGAGCAGTTCTTC	CASSVVSPTSGSSYNEQFF
.	TRBJ2-3	TRBV28	.	TGTGCCAGCAGTCTAGGACTGACAGATACGCAGTATTTT	CASSLGLTDTQYF
.	TRBJ1-5	TRBV19	.	TGTGCCAGTAGTATTGGGTCGGGGAATCAGCCCCAGCATTTT	CASSIGSGNQPQHF
.	TRBJ2-2	TRBV2	TRBD1	TGTGCCAGCAGAACCGGGACAGGGTCCGGGGAGCTGTTTTTT	CASRTGTGSGELFF
.	TRBJ2-7	TRBV27	TRBD2	TGTGCCAGCAGTTTTTCTAGCGGGAGCTTTAGCGAGCAGTACTTC	CASSFSSGSFSEQYF
once	TRBJ1-2	TRBV5-1	TRBD1	TGCGCCAGCAGCTTGGTGGCAGGGGGAGGCTATGGCTACACCTTC	CASSLVAGGGYGYTF
.	TRBJ2-1	TRBV4-1	TRBD2	TGCGCCAGCAGCCAAGAAGGCGCGGGAGAAATAAATGAGCAGTTCTTC	CASSQEGAGEINEQFF
.	TRBJ1-1	TRBV6-5	.	TGTGCCAGCAGTTACTCGATGGGGGGGACTGAAGCTTTCTTT	CASSYSMGGTEAFF
.	TRBJ1-1	TRBV5-1	TRBD1	TGCGCCAGCAGCAAGGGACAGGGTGGTATAACTGAAGCTTTCTTT	CASSKGQGGITEAFF
.	TRBJ2-5	TRBV9	TRBD2	TGTGCCAGCAGCGTTTTAGCGGGAGGTGGCGGGGAGACCCAGTACTTC	CASSVLAGGGGETQYF
.	TRBJ2-7	TRBV2	.	TGTGCCAGCAGTGAACTAGCACCCTACGAGCAGTACTTC	CASSELAPYEQYF
.	TRBJ2-2	TRBV7-3	.	TGTGCCAGCAGCTCCCGGGGACTTACCGGGGAGCTGTTTTTT	CASSSRGLTGELFF
.	TRBJ2-2	TRBV28	TRBD2	TGTGCCAGCGGGGACTACAACACCGGGGAGCTGTTTTTT	CASGDYNTGELFF
.	TRBJ1-3	TRBV6-5	TRBD1	TGTGCCAGCAGGGCTTCGACAGGGTCTGGAAACACCATATATTTT	CASRASTGSGNTIYF
.	TRBJ2-7	TRBV5-1	TRBD2	TGCGCCAGCAGCCCGACTAGCGGAAATTACGAGCAGTACTTC	CASSPTSGNYEQYF